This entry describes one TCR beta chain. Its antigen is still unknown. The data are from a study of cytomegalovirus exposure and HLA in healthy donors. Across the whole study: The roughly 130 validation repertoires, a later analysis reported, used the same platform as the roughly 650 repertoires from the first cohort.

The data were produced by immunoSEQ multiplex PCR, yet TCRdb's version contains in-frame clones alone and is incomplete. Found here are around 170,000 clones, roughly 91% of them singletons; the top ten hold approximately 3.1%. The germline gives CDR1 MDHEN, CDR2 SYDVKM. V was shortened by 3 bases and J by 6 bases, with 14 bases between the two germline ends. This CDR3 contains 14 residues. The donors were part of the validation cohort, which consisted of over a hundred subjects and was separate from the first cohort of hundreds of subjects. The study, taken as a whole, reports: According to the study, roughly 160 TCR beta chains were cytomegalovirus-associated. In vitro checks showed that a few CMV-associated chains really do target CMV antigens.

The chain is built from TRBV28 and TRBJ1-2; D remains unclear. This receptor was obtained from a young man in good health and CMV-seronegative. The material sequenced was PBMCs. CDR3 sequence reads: CASSFIRGSHGYTF. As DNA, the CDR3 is TGTGCCAGCAGTTTCATACGAGGTTCTCATGGCTACACCTTC.